This T cell receptor (beta chain) came from a study of OX40 agonist ivuxolimab in advanced cancers. Study-level results: Relative to CD4+, CD8+ T cells held more expanded clones on average.

Data came from immunoSEQ multiplex PCR; TCRdb stores just in-frame clones and leaves some out. The repertoire consists of 45,000 to 55,000 clones, with approximately 86% occurring once and the leading ten covering about 1.2%. The germline V gene encodes CDR1 MNHEY and CDR2 SVGAGI. V was shortened by 5 bases and J by 0 bases, with 7 bases between the two germline ends. CDR3 length: 14 residues. Comment on this clone: Its antigen is unknown.

The source was CD4+ or CD8+ T cells sorted from blood, collected in a trial of the OX40 agonist ivuxolimab. The chain joins TRBV6-5 to TRBJ1-4; no clear D gene. The TCR was taken from an adult with an advanced solid tumor such as melanoma, head and neck, liver or kidney cancer. The CDR3 nucleotides read TGTGCCAGCAGTGACACTGCAACTAATGAAAAACTGTTTTTT. Translating it yields CASSDTATNEKLFF.